The 27 T cell receptor beta chains presented below share a single source sample, sequenced in a study of T cell repertoires in aging, cancer and after chemotherapy. Amplification of TCR beta used genomic DNA extracted from peripheral blood. Multiplex touch-down PCR with TRB-A/B primers amplified rearranged V-D-J TRB sequences. TCRdb passed the multiplex PCR reads through MiXCR, listing each CDR3 protein once. The data contain fewer than 20,000 distinct CDR3 sequences, 50% of them singletons. The sequencing sample was made of blood. These receptors originate from a human donor in good health.

J is TRBJ2-7 and V is TRBV6-5; 9 nucleotides line up with TRBD2. The CDR3 has 16 residues. V shed 7 bases, J shed 9 bases, and the junction held 19 bases outside the gene matches. Germline values: CDR1 MNHEY, CDR2 SVGAGI. This chain's CDR3 is CASTNGAGGPGRTQYF. CDR3 in DNA: TGTGCCAGCACCAACGGGGCGGGAGGGCCGGGTAGAACGCAGTACTTC.

This clonotype is a singleton in its sample. The J gene is TRBJ2-5, the V gene TRBV12-3 or TRBV12-4; tentatively, D is TRBD2 (7 bases). This CDR3 region has 14 residues. V was pared by 5 bases and J by 4 bases, with 14 bases between. DNA of the CDR3: TGTGCCAGCAGTCCCTGGGAGGGGGGAGAGACCCAGTACTTC. Protein sequence: CASSPWEGGETQYF.

The chain employs TRBV6-5 and TRBJ1-5; D call uncertain. Deletions cut 6 bases from V and 4 bases from J, with 13 bases between. CDR3 length: 14 amino acids. The V gene's germline CDR1 is MNHEY and CDR2 SVGAGI. DNA of the CDR3: TGTGCCAGCAGCCCAGACATTTGGAATCAGCCCCAGCATTTT. This gives the protein CASSPDIWNQPQHF.

The chain uses TRBV19 and TRBJ2-1, with 11 bases fitting TRBD2. The CDR3 has 14 residues. Germline CDR1 and CDR2: LNHDA and SQIVND (reference sequence). Trimming at V came to 6 bases and at J to 7 bases, leaving 5 bases not matched to a gene. The CDR3 DNA sequence: TGTGCCAGTAGCCGACTAGCGGGAACGAATGAGCAGTTCTTC. Its translation is CASSRLAGTNEQFF.

This clonotype was seen a handful of times. The chain uses TRBV29-1 and TRBJ2-1; TRBD1 matches at 7 bases. CDR1 is SQVTM, CDR2 ANQGSEA, per germline. The V gene end was trimmed by 5 bases and the J gene end by 6 bases; junction bases not matched to a gene: 16. The CDR3 length is 16 residues. The CDR3 bases are TGCAGCGTTCATGAAAGGGGGCAGGTTGGTGGCAATGAGCAGTTCTTC. It encodes CSVHERGQVGGNEQFF.

The chain couples TRBV6-1 to TRBJ2-4; TRBD2 is a possible D gene (5 bases). Trimming shortened V by 0 bases and J by 0 bases, and 9 bases separated the two germline ends. CDR1 and CDR2 (germline): MNHNS, SASEGT. The CDR3 has 16 amino acids. CDR3 region: CASSEASAGAKNIQYF. Written as DNA, the CDR3 is TGTGCCAGCAGTGAAGCGTCGGCGGGAGCCAAAAACATTCAGTACTTC.

CDR3 residues: CSVSEVPDEAFF. CDR3 bases: TGCAGCGTTTCGGAAGTACCCGATGAAGCTTTCTTT. The chain employs TRBV29-1 and TRBJ1-1, with D uncertain. This CDR3 is 12 amino acids long. V lost 5 bases and J lost 7, with 14 bases in between. Germline V CDR1 and CDR2: SQVTM, ANQGSEA.

CDR3 loop: CASSLASWRGVGYTF. CDR3 in DNA: TGTGCCAGCAGCTTGGCGTCGTGGAGGGGGGTTGGCTACACCTTC. V usage is TRBV5-5 and J usage is TRBJ1-2; weak D call: TRBD1 (6 bases). V lost 0 bases, J lost 7 bases, and 16 bases lay in between. The CDR3 extends over 15 amino acids. Germline V gene data show CDR1 as SGHKS and CDR2 as YYEKEE (reference sequence).

Comment on this clonotype: The germline gene is not matched at one end of the junction; a read error may be the cause. This rearrangement joins TRBV19 to TRBJ2-3, with 11 bases identical to TRBD2. Per the germline V gene, CDR1 is LNHDA and CDR2 is SQIVND (reference sequence). The CDR3 consists of 13 residues. CDR3: CASKWTSGSPSFF. CDR3 in DNA: TGTGCCAGTAAATGGACTAGCGGGTCCCCCTCCTTTTTT.

Concerning this clonotype: The junction departs from germline at one end; a sequencing error may be responsible. CDR3 sequence: CASSPTGGYVYTF. CDR3 nucleotide sequence: TGTGCCAGCAGTCCTACAGGGGGCTATGTCTACACCTTC. The chain carries TRBV6-6 and TRBJ1-2; the match to TRBD1 covers 9 bases. The CDR3 totals 13 residues. The germline V gene has CDR1 MNHNY and CDR2 SVGAGI (reference sequence).

The rearrangement links TRBV11-2 to TRBJ1-5, with D unresolved. This CDR3 spans 13 amino acids. The germline V and J ends were trimmed by 3 bases and 8 bases, with 11 bases remaining between them. CDR1 is SGHAT and CDR2 is FQNNGV in the germline V gene. The chain's CDR3 is CASSLFPLEPQHF. The CDR3 DNA reads TGTGCCAGCAGCTTGTTCCCCTTAGAGCCCCAGCATTTT.

The rearrangement uses TRBV27 and TRBJ2-7; a weak D match, TRBD2 (6 bases). CDR1 is MNHEY and CDR2 is SMNVEV in the germline V gene (reference sequence). Trimming took off 0 bases at V and 3 bases at J, with 12 bases between the two ends. This CDR3 has 15 amino acids. CDR3 protein: CASSLSAGRFYEQYF. The CDR3 region has the DNA TGTGCCAGCAGTTTATCCGCGGGGCGGTTCTACGAGCAGTACTTC.

This clonotype has only a few counts. The chain carries TRBV5-5 and TRBJ2-7, with 7 bases that match TRBD1. The CDR3 consists of 15 residues. Losses at the gene ends were 4 bases for V and 4 bases for J; bases not matched to a gene: 11. In germline, CDR1 is SGHKS, CDR2 YYEKEE (reference sequence). CDR3 in DNA: TGTGCCAGCAGCCTGGCAGAGGGGGCCAAGTACGAGCAGTACTTC. This encodes CASSLAEGAKYEQYF.

The chain recombines TRBV19 with TRBJ2-2; TRBD2 matches 9 bases. The CDR3 sequence is 18 residues long. Germline V gives CDR1 LNHDA, CDR2 SQIVND (reference sequence). V lost 3 bases and J lost 5; bases outside the gene matches: 13. The CDR3 sequence: CASSILKISGRGTGELFF. The CDR3 DNA reads TGTGCCAGTAGTATCCTAAAAATTAGCGGGAGAGGTACCGGGGAGCTGTTTTTT.

The V and J genes are TRBV20-1 and TRBJ2-6, with 7 bases matching TRBD1. J gave up 2 bases and V 5 bases, and 6 bases lay outside the gene matches. CDR1 DFQATT and CDR2 SNEGSKA come from the germline V gene (reference sequence). The CDR3 has 15 residues. CDR3 sequence: CSARLTGTGANVLTF. CDR3 bases: TGCAGTGCTCGCTTGACAGGGACTGGGGCCAACGTCCTGACTTTC.

The chain combines TRBV29-1 with TRBJ1-2; a possible D gene is TRBD1 (5 bases). The CDR3 is 13 residues long. CDR1 and CDR2 from the germline V gene are SQVTM and ANQGSEA. V lost 4 bases to trimming and J lost 2 bases, with 11 bases between them. CDR3 region: CSVGTPLNYGYTF. In nucleotides, the CDR3 is TGCAGCGTTGGGACACCGCTAAACTATGGCTACACCTTC.

The chain joins TRBV5-6 to TRBJ2-5; unclear D gene. Per germline, CDR1 SGHDT and CDR2 YYEEEE. With 2 bases removed from V and 5 bases from J, the gap between germline ends came to 10 bases. The length of the CDR3 is 13 residues. The CDR3 reads CASSFWDRETQYF. The CDR3 DNA reads as TGTGCCAGCAGCTTTTGGGATCGGGAGACCCAGTACTTC.

This clonotype is a singleton in its sample. This rearrangement joins TRBV18 to TRBJ1-3; TRBD1 might be the D (5 bases). The ends were cut back, 3 bases at V and 3 bases at J, with 18 bases in the middle. This CDR3 spans 17 amino acids. The germline V gene has CDR1 KGHSH and CDR2 LQKENI. The CDR3 loop is CASSPVEARVYGNTIYF. The CDR3 nucleotides read TGTGCCAGCTCACCGGTAGAGGCCAGGGTATATGGAAACACCATATATTTT.

This sequence joins TRBV6-5 and TRBJ2-7; 7 bases are a match to TRBD1. Germline CDR1 is MNHEY and CDR2 is SVGAGI. J lost 0 bases, V lost 6 bases, and 8 bases had no gene match. This CDR3 is 15 amino acids long. CDR3 in amino acids: CASSLDRDSSYEQYF. Here the CDR3 DNA reads TGTGCCAGCAGCTTAGACAGGGACAGCTCCTACGAGCAGTACTTC.

The V and J genes are TRBV7-9 and TRBJ2-7; D is unresolved. Trimming removed 5 bases at V and 0 bases at J, with 8 bases between. CDR1 and CDR2 (germline): SEHNR, FQNEAQ (reference sequence). The CDR3 totals 13 residues. The CDR3 DNA reads as TGTGCCAGCAGCCCAAGCCGCTCCTACGAGCAGTACTTC. It specifies CASSPSRSYEQYF.

V gene TRBV5-6 combines with J gene TRBJ1-1, with D uncertain. The V end was cut by 2 bases, the J end by 5 bases, with 7 bases between. This CDR3 is 12 amino acids long. Germline V gene sequence: CDR1 SGHDT, CDR2 YYEEEE. Here the CDR3 reads CASSFLGTEAFF. CDR3 DNA: TGTGCCAGCAGCTTTTTGGGAACTGAAGCTTTCTTT.

The chain couples TRBV6-1 to TRBJ2-3, with D perhaps matching TRBD2 (6 bases). CDR3 length: 12 residues. Trimming shortened V by 0 bases and J by 14 bases, and 12 bases separated the two germline ends. Germline V gene data show CDR1 as MNHNS and CDR2 as SASEGT. The CDR3 DNA reads as TGTGCCAGCAGTGAAGCGGGAGGTAAAGTGTATTTT. It is translated as CASSEAGGKVYF.

A note on this clonotype: This may come from a read error, since a much larger clone is one base off. The rearrangement links TRBV11-1 to TRBJ2-1; D ambiguous. Germline V gene data show CDR1 as SGHAT and CDR2 as FQDESV (reference sequence). CDR3 size: 11 residues. V was trimmed by 5 bases and J by 10 bases, leaving 9 bases between them. The CDR3 DNA is TGTGCCAGCAGCGCTGTGGGGGAGCAGTTCTTC. Its translation is CASSAVGEQFF. The variable domain in full, completed from reference TRBV11-1 and TRBJ2-1, reads EAEVAQSPRYKITEKSQAVAFWCDPISGHATLYWYRQILGQGPELLVQFQDESVVDDSQLPKDRFSAERLKGVDSTLKIQPAELGDSAMYLCASSAVGEQFFGPGTRLTVL.

The rearrangement links TRBV6-2 or TRBV6-3 to TRBJ2-3; weak D call: TRBD2 (6 bases). This CDR3 has 13 residues. Trimming took 7 bases from V and 6 from J, leaving 14 bases between them. The germline CDR1 and CDR2 sequences are MNHEY and SVGEGT. CDR3 sequence (DNA): TGTGCCAGCACGCGGGATGATTCGGATACGCAGTATTTT. This translates into CASTRDDSDTQYF.

In the case of this clonotype: Germline is not matched at one junction end, which may reflect a read error. CDR3 amino acids: CSVAPTVREKFF. DNA for the CDR3: TGCAGCGTTGCGCCGACCGTCCGTGAGAAGTTCTTC. The chain joins TRBV29-1 to TRBJ2-1; no reliable D call. The germline CDR1 and CDR2 sequences are SQVTM and ANQGSEA. The CDR3 is 12 amino acids.

The rearrangement uses TRBV5-1 and TRBJ2-5; TRBD1 might be the D (6 bases). Germline loops: CDR1 SGHRS, CDR2 YFSETQ. V lost 4 bases, J lost 1 base, and 14 bases lay in between. The CDR3 runs to 15 residues. CDR3 sequence: CASSPTDRLQETQYF. CDR3 coding DNA: TGCGCCAGCAGCCCGACCGACAGGCTCCAAGAGACCCAGTACTTC.

This chain joins TRBV30 and TRBJ2-7; D may match TRBD1 or TRBD2 (6 bases each). Trimming removed 1 base at V and 2 bases at J, with 9 bases between. Per the germline V gene, CDR1 is GTSNPN and CDR2 is SVGIG (reference sequence). CDR3 length equals 13 residues. CDR3 nucleotides: TGTGCCTGGAGTGCTGGGGGGCCCTACGAGCAGTACTTC. It encodes CAWSAGGPYEQYF.